What follows are 28 T cell receptor beta chains derived from one specimen sequenced in a study of cytomegalovirus exposure and HLA in healthy donors. 60 Vbeta and 13 Jbeta primers were used in PCR. Some clones are missing from TCRdb's copy, which holds only in-frame ones; the method was immunoSEQ multiplex PCR. The sample records about 200,000 clones, roughly 83% being singletons. Sequencing was done on a sample of PBMCs. The source is a girl between 10 and 17 years old in good health and CMV-seronegative.

As regards this clone: Other DNA sequences of this sample code for an identical CDR3. This chain connects TRBV7-9 to TRBJ1-1; D unclear. The V and J ends lost 0 bases and 8 bases respectively, with 4 bases between them. The germline CDR1 and CDR2 sequences are SEHNR and FQNEAQ (reference sequence). The CDR3 loop spans 11 amino acids. The CDR3 DNA is TGTGCCAGCAGCTTAGCCGGGGAAGCTTTCTTT. Amino acids: CASSLAGEAFF.

The genes are TRBV7-9 and TRBJ2-1; 10 bases line up with TRBD2. The CDR3 extends over 15 amino acids. The V gene's germline CDR1 is SEHNR and CDR2 FQNEAQ (reference sequence). Germline trimming cut 5 bases from V and 6 bases from J; bases unmatched to any gene: 7. The CDR3 nucleotides read TGTGCCAGCAGCACTAGCGGGACAGCCTCCAATGAGCAGTTCTTC. This translates into CASSTSGTASNEQFF.

V usage is TRBV7-6 and J usage is TRBJ2-7, with D possibly matching TRBD1 (7 bases). CDR3 length: 14 residues. V lost 5 bases, J lost 2 bases, and 13 bases lay in between. Germline CDR1 reads SGHVS; CDR2 reads FNYEAQ. CDR3 in DNA: TGTGCCAGCAGCCGCGGGACAGAAGCCTACGAGCAGTACTTC. This sequence encodes CASSRGTEAYEQYF.

The rearrangement links TRBV4-2 to TRBJ1-1; no clear D gene. CDR1 is LGHNA, CDR2 YNFKEQ, per germline. This CDR3 spans 16 amino acids. Trimming removed 4 bases at V and 2 bases at J, with 17 bases between. CDR3 region: CASSPSVRSLNTEAFF. CDR3 nucleotides: TGTGCCAGCAGCCCCTCCGTAAGATCACTAAACACTGAAGCTTTCTTT.

The J gene is TRBJ1-1, the V gene TRBV29-1, with 9 bases lining up with TRBD1. This CDR3 contains 14 residues. Germline CDR1 and CDR2: SQVTM and ANQGSEA. V shed 7 bases, J shed 1 base, and the junction held 7 bases outside the gene matches. CDR3 residues: CSAGRTGANTEAFF. The CDR3 nucleotides read TGCAGCGCAGGTAGGACAGGGGCGAACACTGAAGCTTTCTTT. The whole variable domain, remainder taken from reference TRBV29-1 and TRBJ1-1, is SAVISQKPSRDICQRGTSLTIQCQVDSQVTMMFWYRQQPGQSLTLIATANQGSEATYESGFVIDKFPISRPNLTFSTLTVSNMSPEDSSIYLCSAGRTGANTEAFFGQGTRLTVV.

The chain has TRBV7-9 and TRBJ1-1; 8 bases fit TRBD1. The CDR3 is made up of 16 amino acids. Germline CDR1 and CDR2: SEHNR and FQNEAQ (reference sequence). V was pared by 5 bases and J by 0 bases, with 8 bases of the junction left unmatched. CDR3 nucleotides: TGTGCCAGCAGCAAGACAGGGGCCGGGTTGAACACTGAAGCTTTCTTT. Its protein is CASSKTGAGLNTEAFF. The entire variable domain, with the rest obtained from reference TRBV7-9 and TRBJ1-1, is as follows: DTGVSQNPRHKITKRGQNVTFRCDPISEHNRLYWYRQTLGQGPEFLTYFQNEAQLEKSRLLSDRFSAERPKGSFSTLEIQRTEQGDSAMYLCASSKTGAGLNTEAFFGQGTRLTVV.

The chain joins TRBV27 to TRBJ2-1, with 12 bases fitting TRBD2. CDR3 size: 16 residues. V dropped 5 bases and J dropped 4; count of bases not matched to a gene: 6. Germline V lookup: CDR1 MNHEY, CDR2 SMNVEV (reference sequence). CDR3 protein: CASSPRTSGDYNEQFF. CDR3 in DNA: TGTGCCAGCAGTCCCCGGACTAGCGGGGATTACAATGAGCAGTTCTTC.

This clone has just a few counts. The V and J genes are TRBV28 and TRBJ1-4; TRBD1 is a possible D gene (5 bases). From germline, CDR1 is MDHEN and CDR2 SYDVKM. There are 15 residues in the CDR3. The V and J ends lost 4 bases and 9 bases respectively, with 18 bases between them. CDR3 nucleotide sequence: TGTGCCAGCAGTTCCTCGGGGGGTTTGTTGAAAAAACTGTTTTTT. Translating it yields CASSSSGGLLKKLFF.

The rearrangement uses TRBV15 and TRBJ1-2; 8 positions match TRBD1. CDR1 and CDR2 from the germline V gene are LNHNV and YYDKDF (reference sequence). After removal of 5 bases from V and 4 bases from J, the junction contained 6 bases not matched to a gene. This CDR3 contains 14 residues. The CDR3 here is CATSPDRGPYGYTF. CDR3 nucleotides: TGTGCCACCAGCCCCGACAGGGGTCCCTATGGCTACACCTTC.

The table lists this clone with a count of one. The V and J genes are TRBV4-3 and TRBJ1-2; D is perhaps TRBD1 (5 bases). Germline V lookup: CDR1 LGHNA, CDR2 YSLEER. Trimming cost V 3 bases and J 4 bases, with 18 bases left between them. CDR3 size: 16 residues. The CDR3: CASSHHKRGVGYGYTF. The CDR3 bases are TGCGCCAGCAGCCACCACAAACGGGGGGTCGGCTATGGCTACACCTTC.

J is TRBJ1-2 and V is TRBV13, with a weak D call TRBD1 (5 bases). CDR1 is PRHDT, CDR2 FYEKMQ, per germline (reference sequence). There are 14 residues in the CDR3. Trimming pared 0 bases from V and 13 bases from J, leaving 18 bases between. The CDR3 here is CASSLGLGGGAATF. The CDR3 DNA is TGTGCCAGCAGCTTAGGCTTGGGGGGGGGTGCGGCCACCTTC.

This clone was seen more than once but under ten times. CDR3 protein: CASSQTGANTGELFF. The CDR3, as DNA: TGTGCCAGCAGTCAGACAGGCGCGAACACCGGGGAGCTGTTTTTT. The chain is built from TRBV6-5 and TRBJ2-2; weak D call: TRBD1 (6 bases). The CDR3 has 15 residues. Per the germline V gene, CDR1 is MNHEY and CDR2 is SVGAGI. Trimming removed 5 bases from V and 0 bases from J, with 10 bases in between.

This chain uses TRBV18 with TRBJ1-1, with D possibly being TRBD1 (5 bases). This CDR3 comprises 13 residues. Germline values: CDR1 KGHSH, CDR2 LQKENI. Trimming took off 6 bases at V and 11 bases at J, with 19 bases between the two ends. CDR3 sequence reads: CASSVSLGALAFF. CDR3 bases: TGTGCCAGCTCCGTCAGCCTTGGGGCACTGGCTTTCTTT.

This chain links TRBV14 with TRBJ2-3; D is possibly TRBD1 (5 bases). The CDR3 spans 13 residues. Germline V CDR1 and CDR2: SGHDN, FVKESK. V lost 0 bases and J lost 9, with 10 bases in between. CDR3 bases: TGTGCCAGCAGCCAAGATACGAGGACAACGCAGTATTTT. It encodes CASSQDTRTTQYF.

The chain employs TRBV18 and TRBJ2-1, with 8 nucleotides matching TRBD2. Germline V CDR1 and CDR2: KGHSH, LQKENI. J gave up 1 base and V 2 bases, and 4 bases lay outside the gene matches. The CDR3 runs 16 residues. As DNA, the CDR3 is TGTGCCAGCTCACCAGAGGGACTAGGGTCCTACAATGAGCAGTTCTTC. This sequence encodes CASSPEGLGSYNEQFF.

The genes are TRBV27 and TRBJ2-7, with a tentative D call TRBD2 (6 bases). The CDR3 spans 14 residues. Germline CDR1 MNHEY, CDR2 SMNVEV (reference sequence). V was shortened by 4 bases and J by 11 bases, with 21 bases between the two germline ends. The CDR3 DNA sequence: TGTGCCAGCAGTTCATCGGGACTCGCGGTGAGGAAGTACTTC. Its translation: CASSSSGLAVRKYF.

The chain employs TRBV7-9 and TRBJ1-5, with D possibly matching TRBD1 (6 bases). V was trimmed by 4 bases and J by 6 bases, leaving 10 bases between them. Germline V gives CDR1 SEHNR, CDR2 FQNEAQ (reference sequence). The CDR3 extends over 13 amino acids. In DNA form, the CDR3 reads TGTGCCAGCAGCTCAGGGGTGGGTCAGCCCCAGCATTTT. It codes for CASSSGVGQPQHF.

This clone has a single count. J is TRBJ2-5 and V is TRBV28; a weak D match, TRBD2 (7 bases). CDR1 is MDHEN and CDR2 is SYDVKM in the germline V gene. The CDR3 has 14 amino acids. Deletions cut 11 bases from V and 3 bases from J, with 19 bases between. The CDR3 spells CAGMEGGRKETQYF. DNA for the CDR3: TGTGCCGGCATGGAGGGGGGGCGAAAAGAGACCCAGTACTTC.

The V gene is TRBV20-1, the J gene TRBJ2-7, with TRBD2 as a possible D gene (6 bases). Germline V gene sequence: CDR1 DFQATT, CDR2 SNEGSKA (reference sequence). V lost 7 bases to trimming and J lost 1 base, with 8 bases between them. The CDR3 sequence is 11 residues long. The CDR3 bases are TGCAGTGTTAGCGGTTCCTACGAGCAGTACTTC. Amino acid sequence: CSVSGSYEQYF.

The rearrangement joins TRBV7-9 to TRBJ2-3, with D unclear. V lost 1 base and J 4 bases, leaving 3 bases between the germline ends. The CDR3 length is 12 residues. Germline assignment: CDR1 SEHNR and CDR2 FQNEAQ (reference sequence). The CDR3 reads CASSLGADTQYF. CDR3 in DNA: TGTGCCAGCAGCTTAGGCGCAGATACGCAGTATTTT.

The chain carries TRBV7-9 and TRBJ2-3, with D unresolved. The CDR3 extends over 15 amino acids. Germline CDR1 reads SEHNR; CDR2 reads FQNEAQ (reference sequence). Trimming cost V 3 bases and J 0 bases, with 10 bases left between them. The CDR3 nucleotides are TGTGCCAGCAGCTTTTCCACAGTGAGCACAGATACGCAGTATTTT. It specifies CASSFSTVSTDTQYF. The full variable domain, rest sourced from reference TRBV7-9 and TRBJ2-3, is DTGVSQNPRHKITKRGQNVTFRCDPISEHNRLYWYRQTLGQGPEFLTYFQNEAQLEKSRLLSDRFSAERPKGSFSTLEIQRTEQGDSAMYLCASSFSTVSTDTQYFGPGTRLTVL.

The V call is TRBV12-5, the J call TRBJ1-3; weak D call: TRBD1 (6 bases). Germline V gene data show CDR1 as LGHNT and CDR2 as FRNRAP. Trimming cost V 0 bases and J 3 bases, with 12 bases left between them. The CDR3 extends over 16 amino acids. The CDR3 sequence: CASGLVQGNFGNTIYF. In DNA, the CDR3 is TGTGCTAGTGGTTTGGTACAGGGCAACTTTGGAAACACCATATATTTT. The variable domain in full, completed from reference TRBV12-5 and TRBJ1-3, reads DARVTQTPRHKVTEMGQEVTMRCQPILGHNTVFWYRQTMMQGLELLAYFRNRAPLDDSGMPKDRFSAEMPDATLATLKIQPSEPRDSAVYFCASGLVQGNFGNTIYFGEGSWLTVV.

The chain has TRBV28 and TRBJ2-5; the D gene is possibly TRBD1 (7 bases). In germline, CDR1 is MDHEN, CDR2 SYDVKM. V lost 5 bases and J lost 4, with 11 bases in between. This CDR3 region has 13 residues. CDR3 in amino acids: CASSRQGGETQYF. The CDR3 DNA follows: TGTGCCAGCAGTCGACAGGGAGGAGAGACCCAGTACTTC.

This chain connects TRBV10-1 to TRBJ1-2; 7 positions match TRBD1. The length of the CDR3 is 11 residues. V gave up 11 bases and J gave up 8 bases; unmatched junction bases: 8. CDR1 is WNHNN and CDR2 is SYGVQD in the germline V gene (reference sequence). The CDR3 DNA is TGCGCCGGGACAGCCGCGCGGGGCTACACCTTC. Its translation is CAGTAARGYTF.

The V and J genes are TRBV18 and TRBJ1-1; TRBD1 agrees at 10 bases. The CDR3 has 14 amino acids. V was clipped by 5 bases and J by 5 bases; unmatched bases: 5. Germline CDR1 is KGHSH and CDR2 is LQKENI. CDR3 protein: CASSRQGARTEAFF. CDR3 DNA sequence: TGTGCCAGCTCAAGACAGGGGGCGCGGACTGAAGCTTTCTTT. The variable domain in full, with the rest retrieved from reference TRBV18 and TRBJ1-1, is NAGVMQNPRHLVRRRGQEARLRCSPMKGHSHVYWYRQLPEEGLKFMVYLQKENIIDESGMPKERFSAEFPKEGPSILRIQQVVRGDSAAYFCASSRQGARTEAFFGQGTRLTVV.

The J gene is TRBJ2-1, the V gene TRBV4-1; weak D call: TRBD2 (5 bases). CDR3 length: 15 amino acids. V was cut by 2 bases and J by 6 bases, with 14 bases left in between. Germline CDR1 reads MGHRA; CDR2 reads YSYEKL. CDR3 bases: TGCGCCAGCAGCCAATCGGGGTCCGGGATCAATGAGCAGTTCTTC. It codes for CASSQSGSGINEQFF.

The J gene is TRBJ2-5, the V gene TRBV7-6; perhaps TRBD2 as D (7 bases). The V end lost 4 bases, the J end lost 11 bases, and 29 bases lay between the germline ends. CDR1 SGHVS and CDR2 FNYEAQ come from the germline V gene. This CDR3 has 17 residues. The CDR3 spells CASSSVVGEGGLREQYF. The CDR3 nucleotides read TGTGCCAGCAGCTCAGTTGTGGGGGAGGGGGGCCTGAGGGAGCAGTACTTC.

The CDR3 sequence is CASTEKYRVIGNEQFF. DNA of the CDR3: TGTGCCAGCACCGAAAAATACAGGGTGATAGGGAATGAGCAGTTCTTC. The chain uses TRBV27 and TRBJ2-1; D is possibly TRBD1 (6 bases). Trimming removed 7 bases at V and 7 bases at J, with 23 bases between. CDR1 MNHEY and CDR2 SMNVEV come from the germline V gene (reference sequence). The CDR3 is 16 amino acids.